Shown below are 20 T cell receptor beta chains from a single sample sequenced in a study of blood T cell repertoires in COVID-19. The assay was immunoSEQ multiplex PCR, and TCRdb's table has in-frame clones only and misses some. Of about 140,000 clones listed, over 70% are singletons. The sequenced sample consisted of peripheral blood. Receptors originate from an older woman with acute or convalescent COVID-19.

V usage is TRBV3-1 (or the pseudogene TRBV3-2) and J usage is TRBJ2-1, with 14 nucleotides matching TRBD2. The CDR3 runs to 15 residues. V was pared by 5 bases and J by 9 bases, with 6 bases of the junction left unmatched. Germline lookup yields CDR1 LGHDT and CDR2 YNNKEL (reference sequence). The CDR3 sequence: CASSTGLAGVTEQFF. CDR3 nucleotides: TGTGCCAGCAGCACGGGACTAGCGGGAGTGACTGAGCAGTTCTTC.

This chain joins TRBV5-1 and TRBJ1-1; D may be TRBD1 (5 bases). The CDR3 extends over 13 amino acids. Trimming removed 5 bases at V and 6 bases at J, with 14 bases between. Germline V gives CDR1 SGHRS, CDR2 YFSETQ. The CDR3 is CASSFQGQPEAFF. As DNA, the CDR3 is TGCGCCAGCAGTTTTCAGGGCCAGCCTGAAGCTTTCTTT.

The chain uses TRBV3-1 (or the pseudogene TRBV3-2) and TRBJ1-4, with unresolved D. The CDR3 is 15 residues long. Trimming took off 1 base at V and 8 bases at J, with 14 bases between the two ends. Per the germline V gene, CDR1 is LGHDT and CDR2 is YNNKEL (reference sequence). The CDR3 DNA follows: TGTGCCAGCAGCCAAGGACTTGGAGTTGGCGAAAAACTGTTTTTT. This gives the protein CASSQGLGVGEKLFF.

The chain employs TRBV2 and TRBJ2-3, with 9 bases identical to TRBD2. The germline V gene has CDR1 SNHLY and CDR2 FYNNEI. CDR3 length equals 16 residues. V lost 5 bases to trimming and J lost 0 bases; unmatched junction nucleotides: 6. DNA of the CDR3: TGTGCCAGCAGTTGGGTGACTAGCGGCAGCACAGATACGCAGTATTTT. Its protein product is CASSWVTSGSTDTQYF.

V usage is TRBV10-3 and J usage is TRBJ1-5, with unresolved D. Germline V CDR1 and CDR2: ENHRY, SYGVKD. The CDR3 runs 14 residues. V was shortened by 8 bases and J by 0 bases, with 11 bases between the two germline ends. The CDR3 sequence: CAIGRDNSNQPQHF. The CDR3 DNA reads TGTGCCATCGGTAGAGACAATAGCAATCAGCCCCAGCATTTT.

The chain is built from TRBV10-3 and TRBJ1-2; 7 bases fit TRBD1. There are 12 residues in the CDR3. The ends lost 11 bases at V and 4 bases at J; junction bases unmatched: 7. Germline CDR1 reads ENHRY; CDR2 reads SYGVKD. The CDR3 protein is CAVNRGAYGYTF. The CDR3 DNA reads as TGTGCCGTAAACAGGGGTGCCTATGGCTACACCTTC.

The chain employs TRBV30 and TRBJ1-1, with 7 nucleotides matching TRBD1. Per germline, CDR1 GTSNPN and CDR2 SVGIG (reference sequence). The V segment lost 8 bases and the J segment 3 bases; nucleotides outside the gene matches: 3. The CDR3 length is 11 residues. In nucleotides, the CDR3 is TGTGCCAGACAGGGAGACACTGAAGCTTTCTTT. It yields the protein CARQGDTEAFF.

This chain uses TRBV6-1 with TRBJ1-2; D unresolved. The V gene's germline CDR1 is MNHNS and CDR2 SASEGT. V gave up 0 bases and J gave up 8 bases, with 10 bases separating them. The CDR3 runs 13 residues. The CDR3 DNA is TGTGCCAGCAGTGAAGCGGGCCCCCTGGGCTACACCTTC. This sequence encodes CASSEAGPLGYTF.

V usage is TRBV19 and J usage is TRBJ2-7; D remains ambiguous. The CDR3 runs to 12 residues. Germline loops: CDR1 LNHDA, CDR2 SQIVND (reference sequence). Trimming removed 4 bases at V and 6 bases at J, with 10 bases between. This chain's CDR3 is CASSTTPGEQYF. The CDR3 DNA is TGTGCCAGTAGTACGACACCTGGCGAGCAGTACTTC.

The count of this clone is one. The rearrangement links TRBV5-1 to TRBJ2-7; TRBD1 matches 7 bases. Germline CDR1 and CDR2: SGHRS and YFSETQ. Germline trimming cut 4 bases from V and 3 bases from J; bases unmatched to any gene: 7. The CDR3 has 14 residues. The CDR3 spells CASSPDRAVYEQYF. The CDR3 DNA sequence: TGCGCCAGCAGCCCCGACAGGGCGGTCTACGAGCAGTACTTC.

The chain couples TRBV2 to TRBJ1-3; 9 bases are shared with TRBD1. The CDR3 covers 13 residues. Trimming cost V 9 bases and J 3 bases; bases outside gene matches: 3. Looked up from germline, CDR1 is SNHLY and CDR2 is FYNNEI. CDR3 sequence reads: CASGTGSGNTIYF. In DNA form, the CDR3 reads TGTGCCAGTGGGACAGGGAGTGGAAACACCATATATTTT.

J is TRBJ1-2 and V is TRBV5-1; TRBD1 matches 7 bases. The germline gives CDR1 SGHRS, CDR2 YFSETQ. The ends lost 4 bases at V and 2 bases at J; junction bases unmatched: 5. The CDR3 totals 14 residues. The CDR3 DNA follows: TGCGCCAGCAGCGTACCGACAGGGAACTATGGCTACACCTTC. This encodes CASSVPTGNYGYTF.

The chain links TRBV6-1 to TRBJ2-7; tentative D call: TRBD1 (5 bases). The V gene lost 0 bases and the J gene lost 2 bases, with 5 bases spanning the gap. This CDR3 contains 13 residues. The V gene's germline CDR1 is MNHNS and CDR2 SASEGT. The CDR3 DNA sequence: TGTGCCAGCAGTGAAGCCAGGGCCTACGAGCAGTACTTC. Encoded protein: CASSEARAYEQYF.

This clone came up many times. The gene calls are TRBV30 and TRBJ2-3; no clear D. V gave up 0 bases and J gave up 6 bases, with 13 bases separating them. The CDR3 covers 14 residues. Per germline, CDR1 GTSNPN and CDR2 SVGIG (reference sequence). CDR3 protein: CAWSVGRVADTQYF. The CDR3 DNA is TGTGCCTGGAGTGTCGGCCGGGTGGCCGATACGCAGTATTTT.

CDR3 residues: CASTSRLAGTQETQYF. The DNA of the CDR3 is TGTGCCAGTACTTCACGGCTAGCGGGAACCCAAGAGACCCAGTACTTC. This chain connects TRBV19 to TRBJ2-5, with 9 bases fitting TRBD2. Germline assignment: CDR1 LNHDA and CDR2 SQIVND (reference sequence). J lost 1 base, V lost 7 bases, and 10 bases had no gene match. The CDR3 is 16 amino acids.

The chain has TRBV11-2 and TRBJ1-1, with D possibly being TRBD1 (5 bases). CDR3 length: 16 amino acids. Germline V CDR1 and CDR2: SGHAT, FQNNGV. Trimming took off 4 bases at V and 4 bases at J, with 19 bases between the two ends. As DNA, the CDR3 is TGTGCCAGCAGCTATTACGCCGAGGCGGGGGGCACTGAAGCTTTCTTT. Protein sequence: CASSYYAEAGGTEAFF.

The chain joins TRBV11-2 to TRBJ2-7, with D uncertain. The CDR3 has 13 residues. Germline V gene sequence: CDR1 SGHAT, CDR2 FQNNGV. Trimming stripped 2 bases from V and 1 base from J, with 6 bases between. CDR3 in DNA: TGTGCCAGCAGCTTATCGCGATCCTACGAGCAGTACTTC. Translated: CASSLSRSYEQYF.

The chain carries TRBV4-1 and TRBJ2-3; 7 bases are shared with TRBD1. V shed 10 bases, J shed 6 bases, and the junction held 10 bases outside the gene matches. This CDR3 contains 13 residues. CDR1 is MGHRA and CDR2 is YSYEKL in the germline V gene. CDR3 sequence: CANLARRGDTQYF. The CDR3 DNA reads TGCGCCAACCTAGCCCGCAGGGGGGATACGCAGTATTTT.

DNA for the CDR3: TGCGCCAGCAGCCAAGTAAACAATCAGCCCCAGCATTTT. It specifies CASSQVNNQPQHF. The chain joins TRBV4-1 to TRBJ1-5; no definite D call. The CDR3 spans 13 residues. The V end lost 1 base, the J end lost 3 bases, and 4 bases lay between the germline ends. Germline V gene lookup returns CDR1 MGHRA and CDR2 YSYEKL.

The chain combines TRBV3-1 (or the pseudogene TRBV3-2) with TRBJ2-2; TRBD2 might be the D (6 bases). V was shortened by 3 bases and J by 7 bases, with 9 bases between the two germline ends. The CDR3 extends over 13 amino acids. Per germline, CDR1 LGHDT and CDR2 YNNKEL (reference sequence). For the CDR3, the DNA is TGTGCCAGCAGCCAGCGCGGGAACGGGGAGCTGTTTTTT. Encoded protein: CASSQRGNGELFF.